What follows are 20 T cell receptor beta chains derived from one specimen sequenced in a study of T cell changes during pregnancy in multiple sclerosis. Data came from immunoSEQ multiplex PCR; TCRdb stores just in-frame clones and leaves some out. The sample holds over 50,000 clones, under 95% seen once. The input for sequencing was peripheral blood, taken in the third trimester of pregnancy. The receptors were gathered from a female donor in good health, enrolled as a control in a pregnancy study.

This clone has just one count. The rearrangement uses TRBV6-5 and TRBJ2-1, with 7 positions matching TRBD1. Trimming removed 6 bases from V and 6 bases from J; junction bases left unmatched: 5. CDR1 and CDR2 from the germline V gene are MNHEY and SVGAGI. The CDR3 has 13 residues. Written as DNA, the CDR3 is TGTGCCAGCAGACCTCCAGGGGGCAATGAGCAGTTCTTC. Encoded protein: CASRPPGGNEQFF.

In regard to this clone: Other DNA sequences from this sample encode an identical CDR3 as well. The rearrangement uses TRBV15 and TRBJ1-5; D is ambiguous. Trimming pared 4 bases from V and 2 bases from J, leaving 12 bases between. There are 15 residues in the CDR3. In germline, CDR1 is LNHNV, CDR2 YYDKDF (reference sequence). The CDR3 spells CATSKDGVGNQPQHF. The CDR3 DNA is TGTGCCACCAGCAAAGACGGGGTGGGCAATCAGCCCCAGCATTTT.

The V gene is TRBV30, the J gene TRBJ2-7; TRBD2 might be the D (5 bases). Germline CDR1 reads GTSNPN; CDR2 reads SVGIG (reference sequence). With 2 bases removed from V and 6 bases from J, the gap between germline ends came to 11 bases. This CDR3 region has 12 residues. CDR3 nucleotide sequence: TGTGCCTGGAGTAACCTGGGAGCCGAGCAGTACTTC. Its translation is CAWSNLGAEQYF.

The gene calls are TRBV5-1 and TRBJ1-2, with TRBD1 as a possible D gene (5 bases). The germline V gene has CDR1 SGHRS and CDR2 YFSETQ. V was cut by 0 bases and J by 5 bases, with 11 bases left in between. The CDR3 extends over 14 amino acids. The CDR3 nucleotides read TGCGCCAGCAGCTTGGAAGGGGCGATATATGGCTACACCTTC. The encoded protein is CASSLEGAIYGYTF.

This chain joins TRBV12-5 and TRBJ1-5, with TRBD1 matching 8 bases. V lost 6 bases to trimming and J lost 7 bases; unmatched junction nucleotides: 11. The CDR3 runs to 15 residues. Germline lookup yields CDR1 LGHNT and CDR2 FRNRAP. The CDR3 loop reads CASGAGTGVRQPQHF. The CDR3 DNA reads TGTGCTAGTGGAGCCGGGACAGGAGTGAGGCAGCCCCAGCATTTT.

This chain uses TRBV6-4 with TRBJ2-3; D uncertain. V lost 0 bases, J lost 2 bases, and 9 bases lay in between. The CDR3 has 15 amino acids. CDR1 is MRHNA and CDR2 is SNTAGT in the germline V gene. The CDR3: CASSDSTGFTDTQYF. CDR3 coding DNA: TGTGCCAGCAGTGACTCTACGGGTTTCACAGATACGCAGTATTTT.

The genes are TRBV28 and TRBJ2-7; possibly TRBD2 for D (6 bases). Germline CDR1 and CDR2: MDHEN and SYDVKM. The CDR3 runs 13 residues. The V end was cut by 4 bases, the J end by 3 bases, with 10 bases between. This CDR3 is CASSWGLGYEQYF. DNA for the CDR3: TGTGCCAGCAGTTGGGGACTGGGCTACGAGCAGTACTTC.

J is TRBJ2-7 and V is TRBV29-1, with TRBD1 as a possible D gene (6 bases). The CDR3 runs 12 residues. From germline, CDR1 is SQVTM and CDR2 ANQGSEA. V was clipped by 5 bases and J by 2 bases, with 10 bases between them. The CDR3 sequence is CSVLQGTYEQYF. The CDR3 nucleotides read TGCAGCGTTCTACAGGGAACCTACGAGCAGTACTTC.

The rearrangement links TRBV5-4 to TRBJ2-4; 8 bases align to TRBD2. V was clipped by 0 bases and J by 3 bases; unmatched bases: 17. The germline V gene encodes CDR1 SGHNT and CDR2 YYREEE (reference sequence). This CDR3 is 20 amino acids long. DNA of the CDR3: TGTGCCAGCAGCTTGGGGGATACTAGCGGCGCCGGCTTGGTCAAAAACATTCAGTACTTC. Translating gives CASSLGDTSGAGLVKNIQYF.

V usage is TRBV5-4 and J usage is TRBJ1-4, with D uncertain. With 7 bases removed from V and 4 bases from J, the gap between germline ends came to 14 bases. The germline V gene encodes CDR1 SGHNT and CDR2 YYREEE (reference sequence). This CDR3 has 14 amino acids. Here the CDR3 reads CASQKGGLNEKLFF. The CDR3 DNA is TGTGCCAGCCAGAAGGGAGGCCTTAATGAAAAACTGTTTTTT. The full variable domain, rest sourced from reference TRBV5-4 and TRBJ1-4, is ETGVTQSPTHLIKTRGQQVTLRCSSQSGHNTVSWYQQALGQGPQFIFQYYREEENGRGNFPPRFSGLQFPNYSSELNVNALELDDSALYLCASQKGGLNEKLFFGSGTQLSVL.

The genes are TRBV4-1 and TRBJ2-3; D is unresolved. Trimming took 4 bases from V and 7 from J, leaving 12 bases between them. The CDR3 has 13 amino acids. CDR1 MGHRA and CDR2 YSYEKL come from the germline V gene. CDR3 nucleotide sequence: TGCGCCAGCAGCCTCGAGGTTTCTCATACGCAGTATTTT. Its translation: CASSLEVSHTQYF.

CDR3 sequence: CASSLQPGLGRTDTQYF. Here the CDR3 DNA reads TGTGCCAGCAGCTTGCAGCCGGGACTAGGGCGCACAGATACGCAGTATTTT. This chain connects TRBV7-6 to TRBJ2-3; TRBD2 aligns across 8 bases. The CDR3 length is 17 residues. V lost 3 bases to trimming and J lost 1 base; unmatched junction nucleotides: 9. Germline CDR1 reads SGHVS; CDR2 reads FNYEAQ.

This rearrangement joins TRBV7-8 to TRBJ1-6; weak D call: TRBD1 (5 bases). V lost 1 base and J lost 6, with 7 bases in between. This CDR3 is 14 amino acids long. Germline V gene lookup returns CDR1 SGHVS and CDR2 FQNEAQ. CDR3 sequence (DNA): TGTGCCAGCAGCTTAGGGGGGGGTAATTCACCCCTCCACTTT. It encodes CASSLGGGNSPLHF. Using reference TRBV7-8 and TRBJ1-6 for the parts outside the CDR3, the full variable domain is GAGVSQSPRYKVAKRGQDVALRCDPISGHVSLFWYQQALGQGPEFLTYFQNEAQLDKSGLPSDRFFAERPEGSVSTLKIQRTQQEDSAVYLCASSLGGGNSPLHFGNGTRLTVT.

The chain carries TRBV2 and TRBJ1-6, with 8 bases fitting TRBD1. After removal of 2 bases from V and 8 bases from J, the junction contained 8 bases not matched to a gene. Looked up from germline, CDR1 is SNHLY and CDR2 is FYNNEI. The CDR3 runs to 16 residues. CDR3 nucleotide sequence: TGTGCCAGCAGTGAAAGGGGACAGGAAACCTATTCACCCCTCCACTTT. Amino acids: CASSERGQETYSPLHF.

The table lists this clone with a count of one. The chain links TRBV15 to TRBJ2-2, with 7 bases aligning to TRBD1. The CDR3 extends over 15 amino acids. The germline CDR1 and CDR2 sequences are LNHNV and YYDKDF (reference sequence). V lost 4 bases and J lost 0; bases outside the gene matches: 2. The CDR3 DNA reads TGTGCCACCAGCACCGGGACAGCGAACACCGGGGAGCTGTTTTTT. This gives the protein CATSTGTANTGELFF.

This chain uses TRBV4-2 with TRBJ2-2; the match to TRBD1 covers 8 bases. CDR1 LGHNA and CDR2 YNFKEQ come from the germline V gene. This CDR3 region has 17 residues. V shed 3 bases, J shed 6 bases, and the junction held 12 bases outside the gene matches. The CDR3: CASSHPGQGALAGELFF. The CDR3 nucleotides read TGTGCCAGCAGCCACCCCGGGCAGGGGGCGCTGGCCGGGGAGCTGTTTTTT.

The chain is built from TRBV10-3 and TRBJ1-6, with D perhaps TRBD1 (5 bases). V lost 5 bases and J lost 5, with 10 bases in between. This CDR3 is built from 14 residues. Germline V CDR1 and CDR2: ENHRY, SYGVKD. DNA of the CDR3: TGTGCCATCAGTACAGGAGGGAATAATTCACCCCTCCACTTT. Translated: CAISTGGNNSPLHF.

The chain recombines TRBV9 with TRBJ2-3, with TRBD2 matching over 7 bases. The ends lost 3 bases at V and 2 bases at J; junction bases unmatched: 3. The CDR3 loop spans 14 amino acids. Germline-derived CDR1 and CDR2 are SGDLS and YYNGEE. CDR3 nucleotides: TGTGCCAGCAGCGCCGGGACTAACACAGATACGCAGTATTTT. This sequence encodes CASSAGTNTDTQYF.

CDR3 nucleotides: TGCGCCAGCAGCTTGGCGCAGGATGAAAAACTGTTTTTT. Translated, it gives CASSLAQDEKLFF. The genes are TRBV5-1 and TRBJ1-4, with D hard to call. The V end lost 0 bases, the J end lost 6 bases, and 6 bases lay between the germline ends. The CDR3 sequence is 13 residues long. Germline V CDR1 and CDR2: SGHRS, YFSETQ.

This clone was detected only once. The V and J genes are TRBV7-2 and TRBJ2-1; 8 bases are shared with TRBD1. The J segment lost 9 bases and the V segment lost 5 bases, leaving 12 bases of the junction unmatched. Germline CDR1 SGHTA, CDR2 FQGNSA. CDR3 length: 15 amino acids. The chain's CDR3 is CASSPSGQGISEQFF. In DNA, the CDR3 is TGTGCCAGCAGCCCATCCGGACAGGGAATCAGTGAGCAGTTCTTC.